Listed below are T cell receptor beta chains from one sample, sequenced in a study of blood T cell repertoires in COVID-19. Generated by immunoSEQ multiplex PCR, the TCRdb table keeps only in-frame clones and is missing some. The sample has about 59,000 clones, around four fifths seen once; the top ten hold more than 11%. The sample was peripheral blood. The receptors derive from a woman between 65 and 79 years old with acute or convalescent COVID-19. Both conserved end residues are part of each CDR3. The D gene is left open where the match is weak. Clone size is given for some rows only: seen once, a few or many times, or a class if the clone is expanded.

once	TRBJ1-1	-	TRBV4-2	CASSQDLAGHTEAFF	TGTGCCAGCAGCCAAGACTTGGCAGGCCACACTGAAGCTTTCTTT
once	TRBJ2-3	-	TRBV3-1/TRBV3-2	CASSQEPFGFTDTQYF	TGTGCCAGCAGCCAGGAGCCCTTCGGCTTCACAGATACGCAGTATTTT
-	TRBJ2-3	TRBD2	TRBV6-2/TRBV6-3	CASSYSLSGVGATGTQYF	TGTGCCAGCAGTTACAGTCTTAGCGGGGTCGGGGCGACAGGTACGCAGTATTTT
-	TRBJ2-7	-	TRBV27	CASSYGLYSYEQYF	TGTGCCAGCAGTTACGGACTTTACTCCTACGAGCAGTACTTC
-	TRBJ1-2	TRBD1	TRBV3-1/TRBV3-2	CASSRTGGYYGYTF	TGTGCCAGCAGCCGGACAGGAGGGTACTATGGCTACACCTTC
-	TRBJ1-6	-	TRBV19	CASTQAANSPLHF	TGTGCCAGTACTCAGGCTGCAAATTCACCCCTCCACTTT
-	TRBJ2-1	TRBD2	TRBV4-1	CASSHAGSGGALEQFF	TGCGCCAGCAGCCATGCGGGGAGCGGGGGGGCTCTTGAGCAGTTCTTC
-	TRBJ1-1	TRBD1	TRBV5-1	CASSSPADRGKAFF	TGCGCCAGCAGCTCCCCAGCGGACAGGGGGAAAGCTTTCTTT
-	TRBJ2-3	-	TRBV7-3	CASLVIIRTDTQYF	TGTGCCAGCCTCGTTATTATTAGAACAGATACGCAGTATTTT
-	TRBJ2-4	-	TRBV28	CASSSSRRGHKNIQYF	TGTGCCAGCAGCTCATCCCGGCGGGGCCACAAAAACATTCAGTACTTC
-	TRBJ2-7	TRBD1	TRBV7-9	CASSRTGETATYEQYF	TGTGCCAGCAGCCGCACAGGGGAGACAGCTACCTACGAGCAGTACTTC
-	TRBJ2-7	-	TRBV18	CASSEGIRSYEQYF	TGTGCCAGCTCAGAGGGCATCCGCTCCTACGAGCAGTACTTC
-	TRBJ1-1	TRBD1	TRBV4-2	CASSKQGARNTEAFF	TGTGCCAGCAGTAAACAGGGGGCGAGGAACACTGAAGCTTTCTTT
-	TRBJ2-2	-	TRBV19	CASSIDLRSGELFF	TGTGCCAGTAGTATAGATCTACGTAGCGGGGAGCTGTTTTTT
once	TRBJ1-5	-	TRBV6-2/TRBV6-3	CASSRPFFWADSSNQPQHF	TGTGCCAGCAGTCGTCCCTTCTTCTGGGCAGATTCTAGCAATCAGCCCCAGCATTTT
-	TRBJ2-1	-	TRBV7-3	CASSLRRGSGRNEQFF	TGTGCCAGCAGCTTACGAAGGGGGTCAGGTCGGAATGAGCAGTTCTTC
-	TRBJ1-5	-	TRBV6-1	CASSEAASNQPQHF	TGTGCCAGCAGTGAAGCGGCCAGCAATCAGCCCCAGCATTTT
once	TRBJ1-5	-	TRBV18	CASSPGAGQPQHF	TGTGCCAGCTCACCCGGAGCGGGCCAGCCCCAGCATTTT
-	TRBJ1-2	-	TRBV5-4	CASSLATSNYGYTF	TGTGCCAGCAGCTTGGCAACTTCTAACTATGGCTACACCTTC
-	TRBJ1-1	-	TRBV9	CASSVGSDRPNTEAFF	TGTGCTAGCAGCGTCGGCTCCGACAGGCCGAACACTGAAGCTTTCTTT
few	TRBJ2-3	-	TRBV7-8	CASSLAAQGGTDTQYF	TGTGCCAGCAGCTTAGCGGCCCAGGGTGGCACAGATACGCAGTATTTT
-	TRBJ1-2	-	TRBV9	CASSVGAEGYTF	TGTGCCAGCAGCGTAGGCGCGGAGGGCTACACCTTC
-	TRBJ1-2	TRBD1	TRBV7-3	CASSSKDRIYGYTF	TGTGCCAGCAGCTCTAAGGACAGGATCTATGGCTACACCTTC
-	TRBJ1-3	-	TRBV5-1	CASSLGADSGNTIYF	TGCGCCAGCAGCTTGGGGGCAGACTCTGGAAACACCATATATTTT
-	TRBJ2-7	-	TRBV5-1	CASSNPKTYEQYF	TGCGCCAGCAGCAACCCTAAGACCTACGAGCAGTACTTC
-	TRBJ2-2	-	TRBV19	CATRGGMNTGELFF	TGTGCCACAAGGGGGGGGATGAACACCGGGGAGCTGTTTTTT
many	TRBJ1-5	-	TRBV4-1	CASSQATESQPQHF	TGCGCCAGCAGCCAAGCAACAGAGAGTCAGCCCCAGCATTTT
once	TRBJ2-5	-	TRBV30	CAWSEEARGTQYF	TGTGCCTGGAGTGAGGAGGCGAGAGGGACCCAGTACTTC
-	TRBJ1-3	TRBD1	TRBV5-1	CASSPDRASGNTIYF	TGCGCCAGCAGTCCGGACAGGGCCTCTGGAAACACCATATATTTT
-	TRBJ1-4	-	TRBV20-1	CSASEGVDEKLFF	TGCAGTGCTAGTGAAGGGGTCGATGAAAAACTGTTTTTT
once	TRBJ1-2	-	TRBV5-1	CASSTTGSNYGYTF	TGCGCCAGCAGCACGACAGGATCTAACTATGGCTACACCTTC
-	TRBJ1-2	-	TRBV7-3	CASSSLKKGGGYTF	TGTGCCAGCAGCTCTCTAAAAAAAGGGGGAGGCTACACCTTC
few	TRBJ2-7	-	TRBV29-1	CSVERRKNEQYF	TGCAGCGTTGAACGGAGAAAAAACGAGCAGTACTTC
few	TRBJ1-5	-	TRBV10-2	CASSALRTDFLNQPQHF	TGCGCCAGCAGTGCGCTGAGGACAGACTTTTTAAATCAGCCCCAGCATTTT